The text below deals with one T cell receptor beta chain. Random-hexamer reverse transcription was applied to about 0.45 to 1 ug RNA. TCRdb passed the immunoSEQ multiplex PCR reads through MiXCR, listing each CDR3 protein once. The data hold about 400,000 distinct CDR3 sequences, with around 83% observed a single time. The germline V and J ends were trimmed by 0 bases and 3 bases, with 6 bases remaining between them. This CDR3 has 13 residues. Germline lookup yields CDR1 SGHRS and CDR2 YFSETQ. These data belong to a study of CD8 T cells in Susac syndrome. The chain employs TRBV5-1 and TRBJ1-2; no firm D call. The clonotype was recovered from a human donor with multiple sclerosis. The sample comprised CD8+ T cells from PBMCs. CDR3 loop: CASSLAEDYGYTF. DNA of the CDR3: TGCGCCAGCAGCTTGGCCGAAGACTATGGCTACACCTTC.